These T cell receptor beta chains were read from a single sample in a study of blood T cells in healthy people across ages. TCRdb reprocessed the 5' RACE reads with MiXCR, giving one entry per CDR3 protein. This table holds hundreds of thousands of distinct CDR3 sequences, roughly half found once. Sequenced sample: blood. Source of these receptors: a man in his 60s in good health. CDR3s include the opening cysteine and the closing phenylalanine or tryptophan. A D gene is named only where the DNA matches it firmly. Rows give clone size only sometimes, using once, few, many, or a class for an expanded clone.

- TRBD1 TRBJ1-6 TRBV28 TGTGCCAGCATTTCAGGGGGCGCGAATTCACCCCTCCACTTT CASISGGANSPLHF
few - TRBJ1-2 TRBV28 TGTGCCAGCAGTTTAGGCAACTATGGCTACACCTTC CASSLGNYGYTF
- - TRBJ1-6 TRBV11-1 TGTGCCAGCAGCTTAGGAGGAAATAATTCACCCCTCCACTTT CASSLGGNNSPLHF
- TRBD1 TRBJ2-3 TRBV12-3/TRBV12-4 TGTGCCAGCGGTGTCAGGGGGGATACGCAGTATTTT CASGVRGDTQYF
few - TRBJ2-7 TRBV28 TGTGCCAGCAGTTTCCATGTGGGGGCCCTCACCTACGAGCAGTACTTC CASSFHVGALTYEQYF
few TRBD1 TRBJ1-2 TRBV29-1 TGCAGCGTTGAGGGACAGGGGCTTGGCTACACCTTC CSVEGQGLGYTF
once - TRBJ2-1 TRBV20-1 TGCAGTGCCGCCCCCACGGGTGAGCAGTTCTTC CSAAPTGEQFF
- - TRBJ2-1 TRBV28 TGTGCCACCACCCAAGGTCGAGAGCAGTTCTTC CATTQGREQFF
once - TRBJ2-5 TRBV20-1 TGCAGTGCTAGAGACGAAAGGGGACAAGAGACCCAGTACTTC CSARDERGQETQYF
- TRBD1 TRBJ1-1 TRBV7-9 TGTGCCAGCAGCCCATACACACAGGGGATGGTTGTGAACACCGAAGCTTTCTTT CASSPYTQGMVVNTEAFF
- - TRBJ2-1 TRBV29-1 TGCAGCGTTGCTGGACAGAGCAATGAGCAGTTCTTC CSVAGQSNEQFF
- - TRBJ1-1 TRBV25-1 TGTGCCAGCAGTGAAAATGTAGGGGTAGGCACTGAAGCTTTCTTT CASSENVGVGTEAFF
- TRBD2 TRBJ2-7 TRBV27 TGTGCCAGCAGCCACGGGGGGAGCTCCTACGAGCAGTACTTC CASSHGGSSYEQYF
- TRBD1 TRBJ2-1 TRBV20-1 TGCAGTGCTAGAGACGCCGGGACAGGGGTCCGGAATGAGCAGTTCTTC CSARDAGTGVRNEQFF
- TRBD2 TRBJ2-1 TRBV29-1 TGCAGCGCATACCGGGAGGCGTACAATGAGCAGTTCTTC CSAYREAYNEQFF
- - TRBJ2-3 TRBV29-1 TGCAGCGTTGTGGCGGCAGCAGATACGCAGTATTTT CSVVAAADTQYF
- TRBD1 TRBJ2-3 TRBV24-1 TGTGCCACCAGTGACCGACAGGGGGCGGGAGATACGCAGTATTTT CATSDRQGAGDTQYF
- TRBD1 TRBJ2-3 TRBV12-3/TRBV12-4 TGTGCCAGCAGTCCACTCCGTATCTGGACAGGGAGCACAGATACGCAGTATTTT CASSPLRIWTGSTDTQYF
few - TRBJ2-3 TRBV20-1 TGCAGTGCTAGAGAGTGGAGCGGGTGGAACACAGATACGCAGTATTTT CSAREWSGWNTDTQYF
- TRBD1 TRBJ1-5 TRBV12-3/TRBV12-4 TGTGCCAGCAGTCAAGGGACAGGGGTAAGACAGCCCCAGCATTTT CASSQGTGVRQPQHF
few TRBD1 TRBJ2-7 TRBV6-6 TGTGCCAGCAGACCTGGGACAGGGAGTACCTACGAGCAGTACTTC CASRPGTGSTYEQYF
- TRBD1 TRBJ2-5 TRBV7-2 TGTGCCAGCAGCCAGGATAGGGGGCTGGGGGAGACCCAGTACTTC CASSQDRGLGETQYF
few - TRBJ2-5 TRBV28 TGTGCCAGCAGTAAGGATCTAGGAGAGACCCAGTACTTC CASSKDLGETQYF
few TRBD1 TRBJ2-7 TRBV27 TGTGCCAGCAGTTTATTATCAGAAGCAGGGGGCAATGAGCAGTACTTC CASSLLSEAGGNEQYF
- - TRBJ2-7 TRBV5-1 TGCGCCAGCAGCTTAAGGGCCGGGACCGAACCCCCCTACGAGCAGTACTTC CASSLRAGTEPPYEQYF
- - TRBJ1-2 TRBV2 TGTGCCAGCAGTGACTCGCCCACACGGGAGGGCTACACCTTC CASSDSPTREGYTF
once - TRBJ1-1 TRBV18 TGTGCCAGCTCACCCGACAACGGGGCCGAAGCTTTCTTT CASSPDNGAEAFF
- TRBD1 TRBJ2-3 TRBV5-5 TGTGCCAGCAGCACAGACAGGGTGGATTCAGATACGCAGTATTTT CASSTDRVDSDTQYF
few TRBD2 TRBJ2-1 TRBV20-1 TGCAGTGCTAGAAGGTTAGCGGGTTCCTACAATGAGCAGTTCTTC CSARRLAGSYNEQFF
- - TRBJ2-7 TRBV25-1 TGTGCCAGCAGTGAAGCAGGGAGCCCCTACGAGCAGTACTTC CASSEAGSPYEQYF
many TRBD2 TRBJ2-7 TRBV7-2 TGTGCCAGCAGCTTCGGACTAGCGGGAGCCTACGAGCAGTACTTC CASSFGLAGAYEQYF
- TRBD2 TRBJ2-7 TRBV7-3 TGTGCCAGCAGCCCGCTGGCGGGAGTACCCTACGAGCAGTACTTC CASSPLAGVPYEQYF
- TRBD1 TRBJ2-7 TRBV6-6 TGTGCCAGCAGTTACTCTGGGGACAGCTCCTACGAGCAGTACTTC CASSYSGDSSYEQYF
- - TRBJ2-6 TRBV5-1 TGCGCCAGCAGCTTGCCGACAAGAGGAAACTCTGGGGCCAACGTCCTGACTTTC CASSLPTRGNSGANVLTF
few TRBD1 TRBJ2-7 TRBV4-2 TGTGCCAGCAGCCGAGACGGACAGGGGGCCGACGAGCAGTACTTC CASSRDGQGADEQYF
- TRBD2 TRBJ2-1 TRBV7-2 TGTGCCAGCAGCTTAGCGGGAACTAGCGGGTACAGAGGTGAGCAGTTCTTC CASSLAGTSGYRGEQFF
few TRBD2 TRBJ2-5 TRBV29-1 TGCAGCGCCGGGGGGGGAGTAGAGACCCAGTACTTC CSAGGGVETQYF
- - TRBJ1-2 TRBV3-1 TGTGCCAGCAGCCAAGAGATCCCTAGGGGCTATGGCTACACCTTC CASSQEIPRGYGYTF
few - TRBJ1-1 TRBV12-3/TRBV12-4 TGTGCCAGCAGTGCGGGAGGGCACGAAGTGAACACTGAAGCTTTCTTT CASSAGGHEVNTEAFF
few TRBD2 TRBJ2-3 TRBV20-1 TGCAGTGCCCCCGAGGCGGGAGTCGGAACGCAGTATTTT CSAPEAGVGTQYF
- - TRBJ2-1 TRBV7-3 TGTGCCAGCAGCTTAGGCGTCGTGGTTTACAATGAGCAGTTCTTC CASSLGVVVYNEQFF
- - TRBJ2-4 TRBV2 TGTGCCAGCTGTTTAGCCAAAAACATTCAGTACTTC CASCLAKNIQYF
many - TRBJ1-2 TRBV13 TGTGCCAGCAGCTTAGGGGGGCATGACTATGGCTACACCTTC CASSLGGHDYGYTF
- - TRBJ1-1 TRBV25-1 TGTGCCAGCAGTAAACAGGGATTGGACACTGAAGCTTTCTTT CASSKQGLDTEAFF
few - TRBJ1-1 TRBV7-2 TGTGCCAGCAGCCTACCTGGCCTGGCTGAAGCTTTCTTT CASSLPGLAEAFF
many TRBD2 TRBJ2-7 TRBV9 TGTGCCAGCAGCCCGCTTAGCGGGGGGGCAAGGCAGTACTTC CASSPLSGGARQYF
few TRBD2 TRBJ2-3 TRBV7-2 TGTGCCAGCAAAGGGACTAGCGGCACAGATACGCAGTATTTT CASKGTSGTDTQYF
once - TRBJ2-5 TRBV20-1 TGCAGTGGGCCTGGTTCGGAGACCCAGTACTTC CSGPGSETQYF
- TRBD1 TRBJ2-7 TRBV7-2 TGTGCCAGCAGCTCGTCCCGGGACAGGGGCCCGGGATCCTACGAGCAGTACTTC CASSSSRDRGPGSYEQYF